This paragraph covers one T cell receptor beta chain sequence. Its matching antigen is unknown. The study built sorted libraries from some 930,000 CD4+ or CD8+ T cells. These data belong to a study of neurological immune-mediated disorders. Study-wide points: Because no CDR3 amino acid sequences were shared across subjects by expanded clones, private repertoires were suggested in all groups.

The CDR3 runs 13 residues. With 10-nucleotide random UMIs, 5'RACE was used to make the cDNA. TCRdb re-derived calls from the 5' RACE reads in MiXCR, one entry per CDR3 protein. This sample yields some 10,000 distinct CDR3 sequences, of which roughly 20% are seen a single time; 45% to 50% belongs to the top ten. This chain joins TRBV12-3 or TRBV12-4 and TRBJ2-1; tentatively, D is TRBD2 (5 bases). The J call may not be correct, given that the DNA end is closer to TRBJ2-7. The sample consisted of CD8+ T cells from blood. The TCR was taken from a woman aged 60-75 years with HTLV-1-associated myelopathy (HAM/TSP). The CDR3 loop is CASSLAEVHEQYF. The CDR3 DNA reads TGTGCCAGCAGTTTAGCGGAGGTTCACGAGCAGTACTTC.